Shown below are 21 T cell receptor beta chains from a single sample sequenced in a study of vaccination effects on CD4 cells after COVID-19 (dated by TCRdb to the early 2020s). In the ViraFEST assay, PBMC were stimulated with viral peptide pools, and antigen-specific CD4+ T cell clonotypes were then identified by expansion using TCR sequencing. After more than nine days of culture, CD4+ T cells were isolated with the EasySep CD4+ T cell isolation kit. Negative nucleocapsid antibody results before and after vaccination confirmed that the healthy vaccine recipients had no prior SARS-CoV-2 infection. No antigen has been assigned to these receptors. The method behind the library was the immunoSEQ multiplex PCR assay. The immuneACCESS repertoire file appears here via TCRdb, limited to in-frame rearrangements. These files lack a portion of the clones; in checked studies, under half of the deficit traces to unresolved V genes, and the cause of the others is not known. The sample has 60,000 to 65,000 clones on record, approximately 75% of them singletons. Of the sample, about 4% is held by the ten largest clones.

Source: CD4+ T cells from PBMCs cultured with HCoV-OC43 spike peptides, taken before COVID-19 vaccination. This sample's cell subset or site label indicates: HCoV-OC43 spike overlapping peptide pool stimulation. These receptors were taken from a human donor who received a COVID-19 vaccine.

This rearrangement joins TRBV5-4 to TRBJ2-3, with D possibly TRBD2 on 6 matching bases. The germline V gene has CDR1 SGHNT and CDR2 YYREEE (reference sequence). Deletions cut 0 bases from V and 5 bases from J, with 10 bases between. The CDR3 extends over 14 amino acids. DNA for the CDR3: TGTGCCAGCAGCTTGGGACTAGTAATAGATACGCAGTATTTT. Its protein product is CASSLGLVIDTQYF.

Here the CDR3 reads CASSLEQTTEAFF. The CDR3 DNA is TGTGCCAGCAGCTTAGAACAGACAACTGAAGCTTTCTTT. J is TRBJ1-1 and V is TRBV11-3; D is uncertain. Deletions cut 0 bases from V and 5 bases from J, with 7 bases between. CDR1 SGHNT and CDR2 YENEEA come from the germline V gene. This CDR3 is built from 13 residues.

This sequence joins TRBV14 and TRBJ2-1; 15 bases fit TRBD2. The CDR3 spans 19 residues. Looked up from germline, CDR1 is SGHDN and CDR2 is FVKESK. The V and J ends lost 4 bases and 3 bases, in that order; junction bases with no gene match: 10. The CDR3, as DNA: TGTGCCAGCAGCCTACCCGGACTAGCGGGGGGGCCCCTCTACAATGAGCAGTTCTTC. Its protein is CASSLPGLAGGPLYNEQFF.

This clone has a handful of counts. As DNA, the CDR3 is TGCGCCAGCAGGCGGGACAGCGTAGAGACCCAGTACTTC. Amino acids: CASRRDSVETQYF. The J gene is TRBJ2-5, the V gene TRBV5-1; a weak D match, TRBD1 (7 bases). Looked up from germline, CDR1 is SGHRS and CDR2 is YFSETQ. V dropped 5 bases and J dropped 4 bases, with 12 bases sitting between them. This CDR3 is built from 13 residues. The variable domain in full, completed from reference TRBV5-1 and TRBJ2-5, reads KAGVTQTPRYLIKTRGQQVTLSCSPISGHRSVSWYQQTPGQGLQFLFEYFSETQRNKGNFPGRFSGRQFSNSRSEMNVSTLELGDSALYLCASRRDSVETQYFGPGTRLLVL.

The chain combines TRBV3-1 (or the pseudogene TRBV3-2) with TRBJ1-4, with 7 positions matching TRBD1. Germline V lookup: CDR1 LGHDT, CDR2 YNNKEL (reference sequence). This CDR3 is 15 amino acids long. Trimming removed 4 bases from V and 4 bases from J; junction bases left unmatched: 6. The CDR3 DNA is TGTGCCAGCAGCCCCCCGGGACAGATTAATGAAAAACTGTTTTTT. Translated: CASSPPGQINEKLFF.

This chain links TRBV5-1 with TRBJ2-3, with 10 bases lining up with TRBD1. V shed 6 bases, J shed 4 bases, and the junction held 5 bases outside the gene matches. Germline V gene lookup returns CDR1 SGHRS and CDR2 YFSETQ. CDR3 length: 14 amino acids. CDR3 sequence (DNA): TGCGCCAGCACTCCGGGACAGGGGCCAGATACGCAGTATTTT. As protein: CASTPGQGPDTQYF.

This clone turned up a few times. The chain joins TRBV28 to TRBJ2-7; possible D gene TRBD2, 6 bases. The CDR3 totals 13 residues. From germline, CDR1 is MDHEN and CDR2 SYDVKM. V was pared by 3 bases and J by 6 bases, with 12 bases between. CDR3 protein: CASSFQGSGEQYV. CDR3 DNA sequence: TGTGCCAGCAGTTTTCAGGGTAGCGGCGAGCAGTACGTC.

The chain couples TRBV7-9 to TRBJ2-1; TRBD2 is a possible D gene (6 bases). Germline values: CDR1 SEHNR, CDR2 FQNEAQ (reference sequence). The germline V and J ends were trimmed by 5 bases and 7 bases, with 12 bases remaining between them. The CDR3 is 13 amino acids. For the CDR3, the DNA is TGTGCCAGCAGCCCCGTGGGGAGGAATGAGCAGTTCTTC. Protein: CASSPVGRNEQFF.

The gene calls are TRBV19 and TRBJ1-5, with a tentative D call TRBD1 (5 bases). The CDR3 spans 14 residues. Looked up from germline, CDR1 is LNHDA and CDR2 is SQIVND (reference sequence). V was clipped by 8 bases and J by 6 bases, with 17 bases between them. The CDR3 DNA reads as TGTGCCAGTGGATACCGGGACCGCGGTCAGCCCCAGCATTTT. As protein: CASGYRDRGQPQHF.

This clone was recorded only once. The chain joins TRBV4-3 to TRBJ2-3; 9 nucleotides agree with TRBD2. The CDR3 is 17 amino acids. CDR1 LGHNA and CDR2 YSLEER come from the germline V gene. J was trimmed by 3 bases and V by 4 bases; bases with no gene match: 11. The CDR3 reads CASSRAGGGVSTDTQYF. CDR3 bases: TGCGCCAGCAGCCGGGCGGGAGGGGGAGTTTCAACAGATACGCAGTATTTT.

This sequence joins TRBV6-2 or TRBV6-3 and TRBJ2-7; maybe TRBD2 (6 bases). This CDR3 contains 13 residues. The V gene's germline CDR1 is MNHEY and CDR2 SVGEGT. The V end lost 2 bases, the J end lost 8 bases, and 13 bases lay between the germline ends. The CDR3 nucleotides are TGTGCCAGCAGTTACGAGCTGGAGGGTCAGCAGTACGTC. Its protein product is CASSYELEGQQYV.

The chain carries TRBV24-1 and TRBJ2-3, with 7 bases identical to TRBD1. Germline assignment: CDR1 KGHDR and CDR2 SFDVKD. V shed 5 bases, J shed 2 bases, and the junction held 6 bases outside the gene matches. The CDR3 extends over 15 amino acids. The chain's CDR3 is CATSGLGQATDTQYF. CDR3 DNA: TGTGCCACCAGTGGTCTCGGACAGGCCACAGATACGCAGTATTTT.

In DNA form, the CDR3 reads TGTGCCAGCAGTCCGAGGGCAGGGAGCTCCTACGAGCAGTACGTC. This codes for CASSPRAGSSYEQYV. V usage is TRBV7-9 and J usage is TRBJ2-7; D tentatively reads TRBD1 or TRBD2 (5 bases each). The CDR3 is made up of 15 amino acids. Between the trimmed V and J ends, which lost 6 bases and 0 bases, there was a span of 15 bases. Looked up from germline, CDR1 is SEHNR and CDR2 is FQNEAQ (reference sequence).

The V call is TRBV7-3, the J call TRBJ2-2; the D is unclear. The length of the CDR3 is 13 residues. CDR1 and CDR2 (germline): SGHTA, FQGTGA. The V gene lost 5 bases and the J gene lost 7 bases, with 11 bases spanning the gap. The CDR3 region is CASSPSGVGELFF. The CDR3 DNA sequence: TGTGCCAGCAGCCCCTCAGGCGTCGGGGAGCTGTTTTTT.

The chain joins TRBV6-5 to TRBJ2-3; D may be TRBD2 (5 bases). Per germline, CDR1 MNHEY and CDR2 SVGAGI. The CDR3 covers 15 residues. V shed 5 bases and J shed 0 bases, with 12 bases lying between them. DNA of the CDR3: TGTGCCAGCAGTCCCCGGGAACTTAGCACAGATACGCAGTATTTT. This sequence encodes CASSPRELSTDTQYF.

The chain recombines TRBV6-5 with TRBJ1-1; D is undetermined. V was pared by 6 bases and J by 1 base, with 6 bases between. The CDR3 extends over 12 amino acids. CDR1 and CDR2 from the germline V gene are MNHEY and SVGAGI. CDR3 in DNA: TGTGCCAGCAGGTCAGCGAACACTGAAGCTTTCTTT. It yields the protein CASRSANTEAFF.

V gene TRBV11-2 combines with J gene TRBJ2-5; no definite D call. This CDR3 has 18 amino acids. Germline V CDR1 and CDR2: SGHAT, FQNNGV. V was clipped by 3 bases and J by 5 bases, with 25 bases between them. CDR3 in DNA: TGTGCCAGCAGCTTTACCCGAAGATCCGCAGGTTCAAGGGAGACCCAGTACTTC. Amino acid sequence: CASSFTRRSAGSRETQYF.

The V call is TRBV18, the J call TRBJ2-3; D may match TRBD1 or TRBD2 (5 bases each). Germline loops: CDR1 KGHSH, CDR2 LQKENI. V was cut by 1 base and J by 4 bases, with 12 bases left in between. The CDR3 runs 15 residues. DNA for the CDR3: TGTGCCAGCTCACCACAGACGGGGACCCCAGATACGCAGTATTTT. It yields the protein CASSPQTGTPDTQYF. Using reference TRBV18 and TRBJ2-3 for the parts outside the CDR3, the full variable domain is NAGVMQNPRHLVRRRGQEARLRCSPMKGHSHVYWYRQLPEEGLKFMVYLQKENIIDESGMPKERFSAEFPKEGPSILRIQQVVRGDSAAYFCASSPQTGTPDTQYFGPGTRLTVL.

This clone has only one observation. The chain links TRBV5-8 to TRBJ1-3; D remains unclear. V was trimmed by 4 bases and J by 6 bases, leaving 8 bases between them. This CDR3 spans 12 amino acids. Germline assignment: CDR1 SGHTS and CDR2 YDEGEE. CDR3 DNA: TGTGCCAGCAGCCGATCCGTAAACACCATATATTTT. Protein product: CASSRSVNTIYF.

V and J are TRBV29-1 and TRBJ2-5; tentatively, D is TRBD2 (6 bases). Trimming took off 6 bases at V and 5 bases at J, with 13 bases between the two ends. This CDR3 has 12 amino acids. Germline assignment: CDR1 SQVTM and CDR2 ANQGSEA. CDR3 protein: CSVEQAGETQYF. In nucleotides, the CDR3 is TGCAGCGTGGAACAGGCGGGGGAGACCCAGTACTTC.

The table lists this clone with a few counts. This chain joins TRBV29-1 and TRBJ1-2; no reliable D call. The germline V gene has CDR1 SQVTM and CDR2 ANQGSEA. The CDR3 extends over 13 amino acids. Trimming took 6 bases from V and 4 from J, leaving 15 bases between them. The CDR3: CSVGKGDAYGYTF. CDR3 in DNA: TGCAGCGTGGGGAAGGGTGATGCCTATGGCTACACCTTC.